This T cell receptor beta chain came from a study of cytomegalovirus exposure and HLA in healthy donors. Turning to the study itself: HLA-typed donors were the source of about 85 million unique TCRs, which an early data release held. Clustering assigned 81% of the roughly 400 genotyped donors to the Caucasian-associated ancestry cluster.

Study-wide points: Trimming of TCR beta V- and J-genes showed a link, identified in a later analysis, to a missense DCLRE1C variant. Several of the most significant clusters appeared, in a later analysis, to be linked to common viral pathogens.

Amplification used 60 Vbeta primers and 13 Jbeta primers. Measured with immunoSEQ multiplex PCR; TCRdb has only the in-frame clones, and not every one. The sample holds roughly 190,000 clones, 81% seen once. In the case of this clone: Its antigen is not known.

CDR1 is MGHRA, CDR2 YSYEKL, per germline. V lost 0 bases to trimming and J lost 0 bases, with 8 bases between them. The CDR3 runs 16 residues. Specimen: PBMCs. The rearrangement links TRBV4-1 to TRBJ1-4; D is possibly TRBD1 (5 bases). The origin of this receptor is a man between 18 and 35 years old in good health and CMV-seronegative. This chain's CDR3 is CASSQDPGATNEKLFF. DNA for the CDR3: TGCGCCAGCAGCCAAGATCCGGGGGCAACTAATGAAAAACTGTTTTTT.